This T cell receptor (beta chain) is drawn from a study of blood T cell repertoires in COVID-19. Study summary: From T cells, B-cell-depleted T cells, or PBMCs came the material, which was cDNA or gDNA.

Trimming shortened V by 1 base and J by 2 bases, and 14 bases separated the two germline ends. Looked up from germline, CDR1 is MDHEN and CDR2 is SYDVKM. CDR3 length: 16 amino acids. TCRdb's copy holds only in-frame clones and misses some; the assay was immunoSEQ multiplex PCR. The data contain 240,000 or so clones, roughly nine tenths of them singletons. Sequencing was done on a sample of peripheral blood. The receptor's source is a man aged 55 to 69 with acute or convalescent COVID-19. The genes are TRBV28 and TRBJ1-1, with TRBD1 as a possible D gene (5 bases). This chain's CDR3 is CASSLSSVGGNTEAFF. CDR3 in DNA: TGTGCCAGCAGTTTATCATCAGTGGGGGGTAACACTGAAGCTTTCTTT.